This T cell receptor beta chain originates from a study of monozygotic twins with cystic fibrosis. Study overall: Approximately 3 micrograms of fragmented DNA underwent around 14 PCR cycles for library preparation. Findings and limits, study-wide: Low clonality (median about 0.0095) suggested a mostly naive repertoire. In this small cohort, shared CDR3 numbers showed no association with age, concordance or disease severity. In 13 of 16 pairs, V gene usage was closest to the co-twin's.

CDR1 and CDR2 from the germline V gene are SNHLY and FYNNEI. The CDR3 runs to 15 residues. V lost 1 base and J lost 5, with 13 bases in between. This clone was detected only once. Antigen unknown. Repertoires were generated with immunoSEQ multiplex PCR, while TCRdb's copy carries only in-frame clones and drops some. Here the sample spans 20,000 to 25,000 clones, approximately 97% being singletons. This chain connects TRBV2 to TRBJ2-3; D gene uncertain. This TCR derives from a girl aged 5 to 17 with cystic fibrosis. The sample was blood. The CDR3 DNA reads as TGTGCCAGCAGTGAAGGGTTCATCACCCGAGATACGCAGTATTTT. This translates into CASSEGFITRDTQYF.